The 19 T cell receptor beta chains below were found in one sample sequenced in a study of T cells in Graves' hyperthyroidism and ophthalmopathy. From RNA transcripts, TCR beta CDR3 regions were amplified. HTBI primers drove first-round RT-PCR of the TCR CDR3. One entry per CDR3 protein results from TCRdb running MiXCR on the multiplex PCR reads. The profile shows 600,000 to 700,000 distinct CDR3 sequences, roughly 14% of them singletons. The material sequenced was blood. The receptors shown here come from a middle-aged woman with Graves' ophthalmopathy.

The genes are TRBV3-1 and TRBJ2-7; TRBD1 agrees at 7 bases. Germline V lookup: CDR1 LGHDT, CDR2 YNNKEL (reference sequence). This CDR3 has 16 amino acids. J was trimmed by 0 bases and V by 4 bases; bases with no gene match: 9. The CDR3 loop is CASSRDQGVSSYEQYF. The CDR3 nucleotides are TGTGCCAGCAGCCGAGACCAGGGGGTGAGCTCCTACGAGCAGTACTTC.

This clonotype occurred many times. The chain carries TRBV6-2 or TRBV6-3 and TRBJ2-7; D uncertain. V shed 10 bases and J shed 6 bases, with 19 bases lying between them. The CDR3 loop spans 13 amino acids. The germline V gene encodes CDR1 MNHEY and CDR2 SVGEGT. The DNA for the CDR3 is TGTGCCACCCAACGGGCCAGCCTCGGCGAGCAGTACTTC. Protein product: CATQRASLGEQYF.

This clonotype was seen many times. The chain carries TRBV6-1 and TRBJ2-2; perhaps TRBD1 as D (5 bases). Germline CDR1 and CDR2: MNHNS and SASEGT. The CDR3 loop spans 14 amino acids. Deletions cut 4 bases from V and 1 base from J, with 7 bases between. The CDR3 loop is CASSVTENTGELFF. CDR3 nucleotide sequence: TGTGCCAGCAGTGTGACAGAGAACACCGGGGAGCTGTTTTTT.

This clonotype has a handful of counts. This rearrangement joins TRBV3-1 to TRBJ1-2; D is unresolved. The CDR3 spans 12 residues. CDR1 is LGHDT, CDR2 YNNKEL, per germline (reference sequence). V was shortened by 2 bases and J by 8 bases, with 9 bases between the two germline ends. The CDR3 DNA reads TGTGCCAGCAGCCAACCCCATAGCGGCTACACCTTC. Translating it yields CASSQPHSGYTF.

This clonotype was counted many times. CDR3 region: CASSYRQGAWRNQPQHF. DNA for the CDR3: TGTGCCAGCAGTTACCGGCAGGGGGCTTGGAGGAATCAGCCCCAGCATTTT. The J gene is TRBJ1-5, the V gene TRBV28; TRBD1 matches 8 bases. The germline V gene encodes CDR1 MDHEN and CDR2 SYDVKM. The CDR3 runs 17 residues. After removal of 4 bases from V and 4 bases from J, the junction contained 12 bases not matched to a gene.

There are many counts of this clonotype. V is TRBV7-2 and J is TRBJ2-7; D remains ambiguous. The CDR3 spans 14 residues. V lost 5 bases, J lost 4 bases, and 15 bases lay in between. Germline CDR1 SGHTA, CDR2 FQGNSA. The CDR3 DNA is TGTGCCAGCAGCGTACCAGGACGGACGTACGAGCAGTACTTC. Translating gives CASSVPGRTYEQYF.

At least ten counts were recorded for this clonotype. The J gene is TRBJ2-5, the V gene TRBV7-3; D remains unclear. CDR1 and CDR2 (germline): SGHTA, FQGTGA. CDR3 length: 13 amino acids. Between the trimmed V and J ends, which lost 6 bases and 0 bases, there was a span of 8 bases. For the CDR3, the DNA is TGTGCCAGCAGGGCTCGCGACCAAGAGACCCAGTACTTC. Protein: CASRARDQETQYF.

This clonotype showed up many times. The chain carries TRBV24-1 and TRBJ1-1; D ambiguous. Germline CDR1 reads KGHDR; CDR2 reads SFDVKD. V gave up 7 bases and J gave up 4 bases, with 12 bases separating them. The CDR3 has 13 residues. The CDR3: CATRNFRGTEAFF. The DNA for the CDR3 is TGTGCCACCAGGAACTTTCGGGGCACTGAAGCTTTCTTT.

The gene calls are TRBV11-2 and TRBJ2-7; 9 nucleotides align to TRBD1. CDR3 length: 15 residues. Germline CDR1 is SGHAT and CDR2 is FQNNGV. V lost 6 bases to trimming and J lost 6 bases; unmatched junction nucleotides: 12. The CDR3 DNA reads TGTGCCAGCAGGCTTCCGGGACAGGGATTTCGCGAGCAGTACTTC. As protein: CASRLPGQGFREQYF.

At least ten counts were recorded for this clonotype. V gene TRBV6-1 combines with J gene TRBJ2-5; D ambiguous. The CDR3 contains 15 residues. Germline CDR1 and CDR2: MNHNS and SASEGT. V lost 8 bases and J lost 4, with 20 bases in between. CDR3 region: CASLRGTPNLETQYF. The CDR3 bases are TGTGCCAGCTTACGAGGAACACCTAATCTAGAGACCCAGTACTTC.

Ten or more counts support this clonotype. The chain links TRBV19 to TRBJ1-5, with D maybe TRBD1 (5 bases). The CDR3 extends over 15 amino acids. V gave up 3 bases and J gave up 0 bases, with 9 bases separating them. CDR1 and CDR2 (germline): LNHDA, SQIVND (reference sequence). Here the CDR3 reads CASSIAGYSNQPQHF. The CDR3 DNA is TGTGCCAGTAGTATCGCAGGGTATAGCAATCAGCCCCAGCATTTT.

This clonotype came up many times. The rearrangement links TRBV19 to TRBJ2-5; TRBD1 matches 10 bases. Trimming cost V 8 bases and J 5 bases; bases outside gene matches: 20. The length of the CDR3 is 18 residues. The germline V gene encodes CDR1 LNHDA and CDR2 SQIVND (reference sequence). For the CDR3, the DNA is TGTGCCAGTGCCCGGGACAGGGGTCGCCGGGACGGCGGGGAGACCCAGTACTTC. Translation gives CASARDRGRRDGGETQYF.

This clonotype showed up just a few times. V is TRBV12-3 or TRBV12-4 and J is TRBJ2-3; D call uncertain. The CDR3 covers 15 residues. Trimming took 2 bases from V and 4 from J, leaving 13 bases between them. In DNA, the CDR3 is TGTGCCAGCAGTTTAATTGGTGGAGAGGCAGATACGCAGTATTTT. Translated, it gives CASSLIGGEADTQYF.

Ten or more counts support this clonotype. The chain is built from TRBV15 and TRBJ2-2, with 11 positions matching TRBD2. V shed 0 bases, J shed 4 bases, and the junction held 4 bases outside the gene matches. The CDR3 runs to 17 residues. Germline lookup yields CDR1 LNHNV and CDR2 YYDKDF (reference sequence). For the CDR3, the DNA is TGTGCCACCAGCAGAGATAAACTAGCGGGGGTCACCGGGGAGCTGTTTTTT. Its protein is CATSRDKLAGVTGELFF.

This clonotype was counted at least ten times. The J gene is TRBJ2-7, the V gene TRBV30, with 9 positions matching TRBD2. This CDR3 is 15 amino acids long. The ends lost 6 bases at V and 2 bases at J; junction bases unmatched: 11. The germline CDR1 and CDR2 sequences are GTSNPN and SVGIG (reference sequence). The CDR3 region is CACKSSGSSPYEQYF. As DNA, the CDR3 is TGTGCCTGCAAAAGTAGCGGGAGCTCTCCCTACGAGCAGTACTTC. Using reference TRBV30 and TRBJ2-7 for the parts outside the CDR3, the full variable domain is SQTIHQWPATLVQPVGSPLSLECTVEGTSNPNLYWYRQAAGRGLQLLFYSVGIGQISSEVPQNLSASRPQDRQFILSSKKLLLSDSGFYLCACKSSGSSPYEQYFGPGTRLTVT.

A word on this clonotype: Its ends do not fully match the called genes, so a read error is possible. V gene TRBV6-1 combines with J gene TRBJ2-7; D perhaps matches TRBD1 (6 bases). CDR1 and CDR2 (germline): MNHNS, SASEGT. The CDR3 loop spans 14 amino acids. CDR3 sequence reads: CASSENFLEQGYHF. The CDR3 nucleotides are TGTGCCAGCAGTGAAAATTTTTTGGAGCAGGGGTATCACTTC.

This clonotype was observed a handful of times. The V call is TRBV9, the J call TRBJ2-2, with D unclear. Trimming took off 4 bases at V and 6 bases at J, with 13 bases between the two ends. This CDR3 contains 14 residues. Germline lookup yields CDR1 SGDLS and CDR2 YYNGEE. CDR3 in DNA: TGTGCCAGCAGCATAGAAGGGTCCGCCGGGGAGCTGTTTTTT. Protein sequence: CASSIEGSAGELFF.

The rearrangement uses TRBV2 and TRBJ2-5, with D tentatively TRBD1 (6 bases). V lost 1 base to trimming and J lost 5 bases, with 17 bases between them. This CDR3 is 16 amino acids long. Germline assignment: CDR1 SNHLY and CDR2 FYNNEI. The CDR3 loop reads CASSEGEQGFRETQYF. Here the CDR3 DNA reads TGTGCCAGCAGTGAAGGGGAACAGGGATTTCGGGAGACCCAGTACTTC. The variable domain in full, with the rest retrieved from reference TRBV2 and TRBJ2-5, is EPEVTQTPSHQVTQMGQEVILRCVPISNHLYFYWYRQILGQKVEFLVSFYNNEISEKSEIFDDQFSVERPDGSNFTLKIRSTKLEDSAMYFCASSEGEQGFRETQYFGPGTRLLVL.

This clonotype was counted at least ten times. The chain uses TRBV6-5 and TRBJ1-5; a possible D gene is TRBD1 (5 bases). The ends were cut back, 2 bases at V and 4 bases at J, with 9 bases in the middle. Germline CDR1 reads MNHEY; CDR2 reads SVGAGI. The CDR3 sequence is 14 residues long. In nucleotides, the CDR3 is TGTGCCAGCAGTTACGGGGGAATGAATCAGCCCCAGCATTTT. Translating gives CASSYGGMNQPQHF.